This T cell receptor (beta chain) is from a study of Tregs in tolerant kidney transplant recipients. Study-wide background: Related graft donors supplied nonmyeloablative bone marrow transplants, and mixed chimerism was transient. Study results and caveats: Biological reproducibility was not directly addressed, but technical replication error appeared minimal. Changing PCR primers prevented nucleotide comparison between some patients' samples.

Comment on this clone: What it binds is not known.

Thawed PBMCs were FACS-sorted into unstimulated CD4+CD25+CD127- regulatory T cells, CD4+CD25- non-regulatory cells, CD4 and CD8 cells. Sequencing used immunoSEQ multiplex PCR; TCRdb keeps in-frame clones, though not all of them. The data show roughly 99,000 clones, approximately 93% seen once. Trimming took off 0 bases at V and 0 bases at J, with 12 bases between the two ends. Germline V gene sequence: CDR1 SGHRS, CDR2 YFSETQ. This CDR3 region has 16 residues. The TCR was taken from a human donor who received a combined kidney and bone marrow transplant. Source: CD4+ T cells from blood, taken before the transplant. The chain links TRBV5-1 to TRBJ1-2; a weak D match, TRBD1 (6 bases). The CDR3 is CASSLVGGDSNYGYTF. The CDR3 nucleotides read TGCGCCAGCAGCTTGGTAGGGGGTGATTCTAACTATGGCTACACCTTC.